This T cell receptor (beta chain) was sequenced in a study of cytomegalovirus exposure and HLA in healthy donors. Overall study results and limits: A few CMV-associated chains proved CMV antigen-specific in vitro.

PCR involved 60 Vbeta and 13 Jbeta primers. TCRdb's table, derived via immunoSEQ multiplex PCR, lists solely in-frame clones and lacks some. The table records some 220,000 clones, 85% of them present only once. This CDR3 contains 15 residues. The junction had 6 bases not matched to a gene; V was cut back by 4 bases and J by 6 bases. Germline-derived CDR1 and CDR2 are SGHRS and YFSETQ. Of note for this clone: As yet, its antigen is unknown.

Unrecorded immune exposure was likely among donors, who were nominally healthy when sampled. Sequenced material: PBMCs. This chain connects TRBV5-1 to TRBJ2-1; 11 bases agree with TRBD2. The sequence was collected from a girl aged 2-10 years in good health and CMV-seronegative. The CDR3 coding sequence is TGCGCCAGCAGCCTTCTAGCGGGGGGAAGCAATGAGCAGTTCTTC. Its translation is CASSLLAGGSNEQFF. The variable domain in full, with the rest retrieved from reference TRBV5-1 and TRBJ2-1, is KAGVTQTPRYLIKTRGQQVTLSCSPISGHRSVSWYQQTPGQGLQFLFEYFSETQRNKGNFPGRFSGRQFSNSRSEMNVSTLELGDSALYLCASSLLAGGSNEQFFGPGTRLTVL.